This TCR beta chain was obtained from a study of regulatory T cells in long-lasting Graves disease. Regarding the study as a whole: Thyroid tissue went unstudied; only peripheral blood was examined. TCR diversity was lower in persistent Graves' patients (versus newly diagnosed ones).

Building of the TCR beta libraries involved iRepertoire HTBI primers and Arm-PCR of CDR3 regions. TCRdb reprocessed the multiplex PCR reads with MiXCR, giving one entry per CDR3 protein. Here the sample spans around 330,000 distinct CDR3 sequences, 18% being singletons. Turning to this clonotype: Its antigen is not identified. Given a much more abundant clone one base away, this may be a read error.

The sample's time point: newly diagnosed GD, antithyroid drugs for less than 3 months. There was RNA extracted from PBMCs, and the TCR library was made from it. Graves' disease was diagnosed by American Thyroid Association guidelines. This TCR came from a female donor with Graves disease. The material was peripheral blood mononuclear cells (PBMCs), obtained at new diagnosis, from a patient treated with antithyroid drugs.

The CDR3 region has the DNA TGTGCCAACAGCCCCCCTAGCGGGTCAGATACGCAGTATTTT. It specifies CANSPPSGSDTQYF. The V and J genes are TRBV7-2 and TRBJ2-3; TRBD2 matches at 8 bases. Germline-derived CDR1 and CDR2 are SGHTA and FQGNSA. The CDR3 loop spans 14 amino acids.